One and the same sample provided the 19 T cell receptor beta chains below, sequenced in a study of cytomegalovirus exposure and HLA in healthy donors. The PCR had 60 Vbeta and 13 Jbeta primers. Assay: immunoSEQ multiplex PCR; the TCRdb copy retains only in-frame clones and omits some. The table has 95,000 to 100,000 clones, about 75% seen once; the top ten hold 7.1%. Sequenced input: PBMCs. These receptors all stem from a middle-aged man in good health and CMV-seropositive.

This chain links TRBV13 with TRBJ2-5; 8 bases align to TRBD2. Germline values: CDR1 PRHDT, CDR2 FYEKMQ (reference sequence). This CDR3 spans 15 amino acids. With V trimmed by 5 bases and J by 5 bases, 10 bases remained unmatched. The CDR3 DNA is TGTGCCAGCAGCCAATCGGGGGGGCTGCGGGAGACCCAGTACTTC. Amino acids: CASSQSGGLRETQYF.

V is TRBV19 and J is TRBJ2-7; 10 bases line up with TRBD2. The V segment lost 4 bases and the J segment 2 bases; nucleotides outside the gene matches: 11. CDR1 is LNHDA, CDR2 SQIVND, per germline (reference sequence). This CDR3 spans 17 amino acids. The CDR3 sequence is CASSTYNTSGNPYEQYF. The CDR3 nucleotides read TGTGCCAGTAGTACCTACAATACTAGCGGGAATCCCTACGAGCAGTACTTC.

The V gene is TRBV5-8, the J gene TRBJ1-1; D possibly corresponds to TRBD1 (5 bases). CDR1 and CDR2 from the germline V gene are SGHTS and YDEGEE. The CDR3 has 15 residues. Trimming removed 4 bases from V and 5 bases from J, with 18 bases in between. CDR3 loop: CASSPWSRVGTEAFF. In nucleotides, the CDR3 is TGTGCCAGCAGCCCGTGGTCCAGGGTCGGGACTGAAGCTTTCTTT.

The V call is TRBV9, the J call TRBJ2-7; 8 nucleotides match TRBD1. The J segment lost 4 bases and the V segment lost 0 bases, leaving 6 bases of the junction unmatched. The germline V gene has CDR1 SGDLS and CDR2 YYNGEE. CDR3 length equals 15 residues. The DNA for the CDR3 is TGTGCCAGCAGCGTAGAGGGACAGGCCATGTACGAGCAGTACTTC. Protein sequence: CASSVEGQAMYEQYF.

V and J are TRBV19 and TRBJ2-1; possible D gene TRBD2, 5 bases. The CDR3 consists of 12 residues. The germline gives CDR1 LNHDA, CDR2 SQIVND (reference sequence). Trimming left V 4 bases short and J 8 bases short, with 9 bases between. CDR3 in DNA: TGTGCCAGTAGTACGGGAAACGATGAGCAGTTCTTC. It specifies CASSTGNDEQFF.

V is TRBV6-1 and J is TRBJ1-1; D gene uncertain. V was trimmed by 7 bases and J by 5 bases, leaving 14 bases between them. The CDR3 consists of 13 residues. CDR1 and CDR2 (germline): MNHNS, SASEGT. DNA of the CDR3: TGTGCCAGCAAACCTGGGCAGATGACTGAAGCTTTCTTT. This sequence encodes CASKPGQMTEAFF.

The gene calls are TRBV2 and TRBJ1-1; D is perhaps TRBD1 (5 bases). Per germline, CDR1 SNHLY and CDR2 FYNNEI. Trimming cost V 10 bases and J 2 bases, with 11 bases left between them. The CDR3 has 12 residues. For the CDR3, the DNA is TGTGCCACCACGCAGGGAAACACTGAAGCTTTCTTT. Its translation is CATTQGNTEAFF.

J is TRBJ2-5 and V is TRBV5-1; D is possibly TRBD2 (5 bases). Germline CDR1 and CDR2: SGHRS and YFSETQ. Trimming left V 4 bases short and J 1 base short, with 11 bases between. The CDR3 is 14 residues long. The CDR3, as DNA: TGCGCCAGCAGCGAGAGCGGACCCCAAGAGACCCAGTACTTC. It translates to CASSESGPQETQYF. The variable domain in full, with the rest retrieved from reference TRBV5-1 and TRBJ2-5, is KAGVTQTPRYLIKTRGQQVTLSCSPISGHRSVSWYQQTPGQGLQFLFEYFSETQRNKGNFPGRFSGRQFSNSRSEMNVSTLELGDSALYLCASSESGPQETQYFGPGTRLLVL.

J is TRBJ2-7 and V is TRBV10-2, with 8 bases lining up with TRBD1. The CDR3 totals 15 residues. Germline trimming cut 2 bases from V and 4 bases from J; bases unmatched to any gene: 7. Germline CDR1 is WSHSY and CDR2 is SAAADI. This chain's CDR3 is CASSENGRGPYEQYF. The CDR3 DNA reads as TGCGCCAGCAGTGAGAATGGCAGGGGGCCGTACGAGCAGTACTTC.

The chain employs TRBV19 and TRBJ1-5, with 8 bases matching TRBD1. CDR3 length: 15 residues. V was pared by 1 base and J by 7 bases, with 6 bases of the junction left unmatched. Germline CDR1 is LNHDA and CDR2 is SQIVND (reference sequence). CDR3: CASSIGQGARQPQHF. As DNA, the CDR3 is TGTGCCAGTAGTATAGGGCAGGGGGCGCGACAGCCCCAGCATTTT.

The chain couples TRBV2 to TRBJ1-2, with D possibly being TRBD1 (5 bases). V lost 2 bases, J lost 5 bases, and 12 bases lay in between. CDR1 SNHLY and CDR2 FYNNEI come from the germline V gene. The CDR3 is 14 residues long. The CDR3 DNA follows: TGTGCCAGCAGTGAAACCAGGGTGGAGTATGGCTACACCTTC. This gives the protein CASSETRVEYGYTF. The full variable domain, completed using reference TRBV2 and TRBJ1-2, is EPEVTQTPSHQVTQMGQEVILRCVPISNHLYFYWYRQILGQKVEFLVSFYNNEISEKSEIFDDQFSVERPDGSNFTLKIRSTKLEDSAMYFCASSETRVEYGYTFGSGTRLTVV.

The chain carries TRBV2 and TRBJ1-3; the match to TRBD1 covers 7 bases. J gave up 0 bases and V 6 bases, and 5 bases lay outside the gene matches. The CDR3 runs 15 residues. The V gene's germline CDR1 is SNHLY and CDR2 FYNNEI. The CDR3 reads CASRDRANSGNTIYF. DNA for the CDR3: TGTGCCAGCAGAGACAGGGCCAACTCTGGAAACACCATATATTTT.

This clone appeared a few times. This chain links TRBV7-9 with TRBJ2-3; 7 bases map to TRBD2. The germline V gene has CDR1 SEHNR and CDR2 FQNEAQ (reference sequence). V shed 4 bases and J 2 bases; nucleotides not matched to a gene: 15. The CDR3 spans 18 residues. DNA of the CDR3: TGTGCCAGCAGCTCCGGGAGTGGTGGGGGAGGGTCCACAGATACGCAGTATTTT. Protein product: CASSSGSGGGGSTDTQYF.

This chain uses TRBV6-5 with TRBJ1-1; possible D gene TRBD1, 5 bases. From germline, CDR1 is MNHEY and CDR2 SVGAGI. The V and J ends lost 5 bases and 6 bases respectively, with 19 bases between them. The CDR3 consists of 15 residues. The CDR3 coding sequence is TGTGCCAGCAGTCCCAAGGGACTGTTTAGCGCTGAAGCTTTCTTT. It encodes CASSPKGLFSAEAFF.

The chain joins TRBV10-3 to TRBJ1-4, with a tentative D call TRBD1 (5 bases). Germline V CDR1 and CDR2: ENHRY, SYGVKD. CDR3 length: 17 residues. V gave up 0 bases and J gave up 3 bases, with 14 bases separating them. The CDR3 DNA reads TGTGCCATCAGTGAGTCGTTCCAGGGTCGCGCTAATGAAAAACTGTTTTTT. This translates into CAISESFQGRANEKLFF.

The V and J genes are TRBV28 and TRBJ1-2; 11 bases line up with TRBD1. V was clipped by 5 bases and J by 5 bases; unmatched bases: 7. The CDR3 loop spans 15 amino acids. The germline gives CDR1 MDHEN, CDR2 SYDVKM. For the CDR3, the DNA is TGTGCCAGCAGTCTCCGGACAGGGGGCTCTTATGGCTACACCTTC. This encodes CASSLRTGGSYGYTF.

This clone was counted a few times. The chain has TRBV29-1 and TRBJ1-2; D remains ambiguous. Germline CDR1 SQVTM, CDR2 ANQGSEA. There are 11 residues in the CDR3. V dropped 4 bases and J dropped 3 bases, with 6 bases sitting between them. The CDR3, as DNA: TGCAGCGTTGCTGTTGACTATGGCTACACCTTC. Protein product: CSVAVDYGYTF.

The chain uses TRBV19 and TRBJ1-1, with TRBD1 matching 7 bases. The J segment lost 2 bases and the V segment lost 5 bases, leaving 5 bases of the junction unmatched. Germline CDR1 and CDR2: LNHDA and SQIVND (reference sequence). The CDR3 contains 14 residues. CDR3 coding DNA: TGTGCCAGTAGTTTGGGACAGCTAAACACTGAAGCTTTCTTT. It yields the protein CASSLGQLNTEAFF.

The chain carries TRBV27 and TRBJ1-1, with 8 bases lining up with TRBD1. This CDR3 region has 16 residues. Germline V lookup: CDR1 MNHEY, CDR2 SMNVEV (reference sequence). Trimming cost V 2 bases and J 3 bases; bases outside gene matches: 8. The CDR3 is CASSLRQGARDTEAFF. CDR3 coding DNA: TGTGCCAGCAGTTTACGCCAGGGGGCGCGGGACACTGAAGCTTTCTTT.